This T cell receptor (beta chain) was observed in a study of T-cell memory formation after mild COVID-19. The study's findings and limits: Contracting clones from day 15 to 85 showed balanced CD4/CD8; later expanders favored CD4+. The finding that pre-infection memory included some responding clones suggested that cross-reactive memory joined.

TCR alpha and TCR beta cDNA libraries carrying sample barcodes and UMIs came from 5'RACE with constant-segment primers. Using its own MiXCR run on the 5' RACE reads, TCRdb lists one record per CDR3 protein. The sample lists around 450,000 distinct CDR3 sequences; about 19% were seen once. Points on this clonotype: Its antigen is as yet unknown.

The CDR3 is 13 residues long. The V gene's germline CDR1 is LNHNV and CDR2 YYDKDF (reference sequence). The V gene lost 1 base and the J gene lost 4 bases, with 7 bases spanning the gap. The source of this sequence is an adult woman who had mild COVID-19 (a few samples of this study predate the infection). Cell type and time point are not known. The sequencing input was PBMCs or a T cell subset sorted from them (not recorded which). The J gene is TRBJ1-2, the V gene TRBV15; D is ambiguous. The CDR3, as DNA: TGTGCCACCAGCAGAGCGGGTCTCTATGGCTACACCTTC. Amino acids: CATSRAGLYGYTF.